This T cell receptor beta chain emerged from a study of OX40 agonist ivuxolimab in advanced cancers. Measured with immunoSEQ multiplex PCR; TCRdb has only the in-frame clones, and not every one. The sample includes around 69,000 clones, around 87% seen only once; the top ten take under 7.5%. The sequencing used CD4+ or CD8+ T cells sorted from blood, collected in a trial of the OX40 agonist ivuxolimab. The receptor was derived from an adult with an advanced solid tumor such as melanoma, head and neck, liver or kidney cancer.

The CDR3, as DNA: TGTGCCAGCAGCCTATTGACTAGCGGGATCCCCCGGGAGCAGTACTTC. Protein: CASSLLTSGIPREQYF. This rearrangement joins TRBV13 to TRBJ2-7; TRBD2 agrees at 11 bases. V dropped 5 bases and J dropped 7; count of bases not matched to a gene: 13. The V gene's germline CDR1 is PRHDT and CDR2 FYEKMQ (reference sequence). The length of the CDR3 is 16 residues.